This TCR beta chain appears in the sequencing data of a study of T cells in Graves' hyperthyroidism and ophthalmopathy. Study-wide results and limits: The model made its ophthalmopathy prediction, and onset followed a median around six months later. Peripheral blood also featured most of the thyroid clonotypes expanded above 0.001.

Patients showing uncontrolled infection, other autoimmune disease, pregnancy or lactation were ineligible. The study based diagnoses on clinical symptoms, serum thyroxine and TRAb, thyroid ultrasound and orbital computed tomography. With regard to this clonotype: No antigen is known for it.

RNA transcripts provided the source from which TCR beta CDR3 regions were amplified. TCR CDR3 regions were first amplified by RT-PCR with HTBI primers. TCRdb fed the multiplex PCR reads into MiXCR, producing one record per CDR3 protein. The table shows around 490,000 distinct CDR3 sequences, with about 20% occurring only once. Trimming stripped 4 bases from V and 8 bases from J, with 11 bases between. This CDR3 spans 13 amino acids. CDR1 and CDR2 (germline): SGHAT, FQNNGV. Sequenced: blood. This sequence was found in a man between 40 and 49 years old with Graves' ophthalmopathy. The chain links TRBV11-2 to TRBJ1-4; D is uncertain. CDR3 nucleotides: TGTGCCAGCAGCTCCGGGCCTCAAGAAAAACTGTTTTTT. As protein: CASSSGPQEKLFF. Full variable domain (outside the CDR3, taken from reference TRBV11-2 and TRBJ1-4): EAGVAQSPRYKIIEKRQSVAFWCNPISGHATLYWYQQILGQGPKLLIQFQNNGVVDDSQLPKDRFSAERLKGVDSTLKIQPAKLEDSAVYLCASSSGPQEKLFFGSGTQLSVL.